This record concerns one T cell receptor (beta chain) sequence. Its antigen is unknown. Via MiXCR, TCRdb re-called the RT-PCR reads, giving one row per CDR3 protein. This table holds over 750,000 distinct CDR3 sequences, over 20% found once. Germline lookup yields CDR1 LGHNA and CDR2 YNFKEQ. This CDR3 has 14 residues. Trimming pared 1 base from V and 2 bases from J, leaving 6 bases between. These data come from a study of response to subunit inactivated influenza vaccine. Whole-study results and caveats: Every seasonal influenza vaccination brings in few new T cells, the authors suggested.

The source material was PBMCs from blood, sampled around 5 days after vaccination. The chain couples TRBV4-2 to TRBJ2-4; the D is unclear. The sequence derives from a man aged 50-59 years who received an inactivated influenza vaccine. The CDR3 nucleotides read TGTGCCAGCAGCCAAGGCGGTTCCAAAAACATTCAGTACTTC. It yields the protein CASSQGGSKNIQYF.